This record looks at one T cell receptor (beta chain) sequence and its context. Its antigen remains undetermined. Base qualities are not recorded, but no much larger clone differs from it by a single base. This sample was taken from a study of Ad26.COV2.S vaccination and SARS-CoV-2 variants (dated by TCRdb to about 2021). For context, the study as a whole: The specificity and breadth of SARS-CoV-2-reactive T cell receptors after Ad26.COV2.S vaccination were assessed by TCRbeta repertoire sequencing. A total of around 32 samples were included in the TCR-sequenced set, comprising about 20 Ad26.COV2.S vaccine recipients, 5 placebo recipients and 8 SARS-CoV-2 convalescent individuals.

General findings and caveats noted by the study authors: Compared with placebo recipients, Ad26.COV2.S recipients showed higher spike-specific TCR breadth (P = 0.0014). Non-spike TCR breadth was comparable between vaccine and placebo recipients, consistent with the vaccine containing only spike. After vaccination, spike-specific CD8+ and CD4+ T cell responses were reported to show substantial breadth. According to the authors, total T cell responses may have been underestimated by the TCR breadth and depth analyses.

What this sample's time point label stands for: individuals recovered from natural SARS-CoV-2 infection. The immunoSEQ Assay was used to sequence TCRbeta CDR3 regions. After extraction, genomic DNA underwent amplification by bias-controlled multiplex PCR, followed by high-throughput sequencing. Per the original workflow: To quantify the absolute abundance of every unique TCRbeta CDR3 region, sequences were collapsed and filtered. T cell fraction was estimated by normalization of TCRbeta template counts to usable DNA, with usable DNA being measured through amplification of reference genes present in all nucleated cells. Repertoire TCRs were annotated as SARS-CoV-2-specific by exact matching of V gene, CDR3 amino acid sequence and J gene to a known reactive TCR set. The reference SARS-CoV-2 TCR set came from MIRA and was filtered for enrichment in COVID-19-positive ImmuneCODE repertoires, removing public or cross-reactive TCRs. Using the MIRA antigens, annotated TCRs were further analysed by specific ORF or by position within an ORF. Breadth was defined as the number of annotated unique rearrangements divided by the total number of unique productive rearrangements, and depth was defined as the summed frequency of the annotated unique rearrangements. Two-sided Wilcoxon rank-sum tests were applied when comparing TCR breadth between groups. TCRdb stores this immuneACCESS table with in-frame sequences only. Part of the clones is absent; in the studies checked, under half of the shortfall reflects unresolved V genes, and no reason is known for the rest. V and J calls and clone size are given by that table; D and trimming were obtained from the DNA. This sample lists some 350,000 clones; 92% were detected once. In total, the top ten clones hold 3.9% of the sample.

The CDR3, from cysteine to phenylalanine, totals 15 residues. Only CDR3 DNA remains: 45 bases, in frame from the first base. From a lookup of the germline V gene, CDR1 and CDR2 are KGHSH and LQKENI. Trimming costs V 2 bases and J 5 bases, and their ends lie 15 bases apart. This sequence was found in a human donor who had recovered from COVID-19. Sequencing used peripheral blood, obtained after recovery from COVID-19. The chain is assembled from TRBV18 and TRBJ2-5; tentative D gene TRBD1, with 5 bases matching. In nucleotides, the sequence is TGTGCCAGCTCACCAATAGGGCAGGGTCGCGAGACCCAGTACTTC. Its translation reads: CASSPIGQGRETQYF.